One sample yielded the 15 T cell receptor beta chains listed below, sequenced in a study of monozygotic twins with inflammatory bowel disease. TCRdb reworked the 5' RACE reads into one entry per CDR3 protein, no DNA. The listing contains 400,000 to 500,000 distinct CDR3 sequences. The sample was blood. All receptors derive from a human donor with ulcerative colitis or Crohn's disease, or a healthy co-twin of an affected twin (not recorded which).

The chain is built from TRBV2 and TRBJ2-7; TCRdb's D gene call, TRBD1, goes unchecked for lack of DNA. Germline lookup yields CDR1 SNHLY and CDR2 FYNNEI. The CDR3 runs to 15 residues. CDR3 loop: CASSLHSTGVYEQYF.

The CDR3 sequence is CASSLEGIRTDTQYF. This rearrangement joins TRBV7-2 to TRBJ2-3; no DNA is available, so the TRBD1 call from TCRdb remains unchecked. The CDR3 has 15 residues. CDR1 SGHTA and CDR2 FQGNSA come from the germline V gene. Full variable domain (rest looked up from reference TRBV7-2 and TRBJ2-3): GAGVSQSPSNKVTEKGKDVELRCDPISGHTALYWYRQSLGQGLEFLIYFQGNSAPDKSGLPSDRFSAERTGGSVSTLTIQRTQQEDSAVYLCASSLEGIRTDTQYFGPGTRLTVL.

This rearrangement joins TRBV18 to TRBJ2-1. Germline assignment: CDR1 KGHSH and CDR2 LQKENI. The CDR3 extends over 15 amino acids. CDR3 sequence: CASSRMIVVGNEQFF.

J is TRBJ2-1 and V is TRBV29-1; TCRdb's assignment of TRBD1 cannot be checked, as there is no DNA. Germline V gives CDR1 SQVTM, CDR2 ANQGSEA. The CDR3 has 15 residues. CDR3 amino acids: CSVATGTGPYNEQFF.

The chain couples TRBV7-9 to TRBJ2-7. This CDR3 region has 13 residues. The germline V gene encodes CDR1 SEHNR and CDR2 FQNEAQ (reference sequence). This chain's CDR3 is CASTPRYSYEQYF. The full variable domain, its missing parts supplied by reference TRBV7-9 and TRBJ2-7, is DTGVSQNPRHKITKRGQNVTFRCDPISEHNRLYWYRQTLGQGPEFLTYFQNEAQLEKSRLLSDRFSAERPKGSFSTLEIQRTEQGDSAMYLCASTPRYSYEQYFGPGTRLTVT.

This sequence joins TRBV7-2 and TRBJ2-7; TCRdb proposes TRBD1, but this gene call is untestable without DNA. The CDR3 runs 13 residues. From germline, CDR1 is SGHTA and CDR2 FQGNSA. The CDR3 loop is CASSSRVSYEQYF.

CDR3 loop: CASSVVGRDSPLHF. This sequence joins TRBV9 and TRBJ1-6. There are 14 residues in the CDR3. CDR1 and CDR2 from the germline V gene are SGDLS and YYNGEE.

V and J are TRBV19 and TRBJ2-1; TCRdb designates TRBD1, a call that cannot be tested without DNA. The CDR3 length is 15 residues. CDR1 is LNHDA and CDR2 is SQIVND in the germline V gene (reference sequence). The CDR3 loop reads CASSIAQGRGNEQFF.

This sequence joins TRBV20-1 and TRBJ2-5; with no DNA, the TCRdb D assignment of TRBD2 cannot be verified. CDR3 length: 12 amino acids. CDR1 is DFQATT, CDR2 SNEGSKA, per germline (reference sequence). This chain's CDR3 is CSASRRLETQYF.

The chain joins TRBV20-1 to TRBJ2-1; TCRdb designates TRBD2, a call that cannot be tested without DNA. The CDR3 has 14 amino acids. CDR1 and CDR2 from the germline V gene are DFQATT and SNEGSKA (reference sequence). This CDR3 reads CSARKREGRSEQFF.

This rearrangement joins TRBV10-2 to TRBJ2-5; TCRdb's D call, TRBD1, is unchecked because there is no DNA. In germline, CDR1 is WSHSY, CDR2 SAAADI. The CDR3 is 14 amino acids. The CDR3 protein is CASSENRRGETQYF.

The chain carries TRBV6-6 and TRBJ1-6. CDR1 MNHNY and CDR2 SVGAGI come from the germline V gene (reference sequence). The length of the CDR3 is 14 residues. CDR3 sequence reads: CASRPHWNNSPLHF.

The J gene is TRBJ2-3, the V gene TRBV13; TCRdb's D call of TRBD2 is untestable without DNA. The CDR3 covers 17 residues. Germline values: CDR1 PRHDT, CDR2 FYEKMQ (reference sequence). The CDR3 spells CASSTPRTSGRTDTQYF.

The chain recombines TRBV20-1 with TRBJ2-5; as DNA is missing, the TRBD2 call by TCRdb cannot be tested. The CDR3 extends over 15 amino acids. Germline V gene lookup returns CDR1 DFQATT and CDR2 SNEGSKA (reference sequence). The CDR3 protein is CSARDSREGWETQYF.

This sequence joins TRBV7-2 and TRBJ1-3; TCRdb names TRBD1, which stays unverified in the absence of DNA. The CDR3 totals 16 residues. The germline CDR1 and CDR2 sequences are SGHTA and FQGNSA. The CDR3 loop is CASSLAPRGASNTIYF.